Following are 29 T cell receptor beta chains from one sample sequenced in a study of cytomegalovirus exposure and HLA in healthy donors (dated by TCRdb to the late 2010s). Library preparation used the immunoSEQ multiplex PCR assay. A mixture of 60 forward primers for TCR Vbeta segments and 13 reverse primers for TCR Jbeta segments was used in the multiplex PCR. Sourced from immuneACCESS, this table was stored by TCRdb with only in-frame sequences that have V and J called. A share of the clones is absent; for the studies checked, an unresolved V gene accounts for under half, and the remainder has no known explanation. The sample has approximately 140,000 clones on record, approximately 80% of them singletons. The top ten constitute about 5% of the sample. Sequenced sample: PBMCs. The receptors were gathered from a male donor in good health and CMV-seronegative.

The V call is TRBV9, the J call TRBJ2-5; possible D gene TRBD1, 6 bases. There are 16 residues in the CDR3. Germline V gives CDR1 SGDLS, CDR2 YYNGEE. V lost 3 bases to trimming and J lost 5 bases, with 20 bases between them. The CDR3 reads CASSDGQSQPGETQYF. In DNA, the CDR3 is TGTGCCAGCAGCGATGGACAGTCCCAACCAGGGGAGACCCAGTACTTC.

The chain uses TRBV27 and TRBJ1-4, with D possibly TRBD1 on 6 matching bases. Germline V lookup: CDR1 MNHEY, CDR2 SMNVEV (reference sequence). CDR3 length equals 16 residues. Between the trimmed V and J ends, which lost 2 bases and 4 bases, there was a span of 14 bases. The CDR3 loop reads CASSLTYGTNNEKLFF. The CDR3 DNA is TGTGCCAGCAGTTTAACTTATGGGACAAATAATGAAAAACTGTTTTTT.

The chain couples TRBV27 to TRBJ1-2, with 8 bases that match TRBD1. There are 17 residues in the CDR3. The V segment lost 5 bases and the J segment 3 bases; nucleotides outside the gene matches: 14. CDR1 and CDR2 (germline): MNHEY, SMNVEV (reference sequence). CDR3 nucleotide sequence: TGTGCCAGCAGTCCTCCTTTCGGACAGGGAAAGGACTATGGCTACACCTTC. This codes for CASSPPFGQGKDYGYTF.

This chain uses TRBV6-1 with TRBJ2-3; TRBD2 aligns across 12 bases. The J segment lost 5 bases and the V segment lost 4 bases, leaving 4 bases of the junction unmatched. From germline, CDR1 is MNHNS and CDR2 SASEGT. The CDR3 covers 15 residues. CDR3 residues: CASSGETSGGDTQYF. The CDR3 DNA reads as TGTGCCAGCAGTGGTGAGACTAGCGGGGGAGATACGCAGTATTTT.

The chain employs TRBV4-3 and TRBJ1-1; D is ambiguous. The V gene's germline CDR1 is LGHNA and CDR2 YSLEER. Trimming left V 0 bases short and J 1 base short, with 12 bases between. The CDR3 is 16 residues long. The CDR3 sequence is CASSQENLRRNTEAFF. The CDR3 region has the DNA TGCGCCAGCAGCCAAGAAAACTTAAGAAGGAACACTGAAGCTTTCTTT.

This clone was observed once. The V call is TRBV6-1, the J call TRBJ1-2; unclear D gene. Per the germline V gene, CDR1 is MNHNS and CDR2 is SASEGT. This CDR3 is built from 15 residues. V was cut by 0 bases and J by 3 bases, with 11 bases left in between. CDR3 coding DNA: TGTGCCAGCAGTGAAGCGTCAGCGATGGACTATGGCTACACCTTC. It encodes CASSEASAMDYGYTF.

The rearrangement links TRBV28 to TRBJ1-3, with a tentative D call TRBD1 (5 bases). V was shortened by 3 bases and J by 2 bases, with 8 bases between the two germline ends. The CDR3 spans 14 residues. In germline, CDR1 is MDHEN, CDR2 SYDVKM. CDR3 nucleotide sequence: TGTGCCAGCAGTTTTACGGGGGCTGGAAACACCATATATTTT. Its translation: CASSFTGAGNTIYF.

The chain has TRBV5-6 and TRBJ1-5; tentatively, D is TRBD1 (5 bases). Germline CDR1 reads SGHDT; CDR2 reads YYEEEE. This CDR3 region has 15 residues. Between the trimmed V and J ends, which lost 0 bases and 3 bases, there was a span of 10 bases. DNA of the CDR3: TGTGCCAGCAGCTTGGGACAGCTCTTCAATCAGCCCCAGCATTTT. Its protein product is CASSLGQLFNQPQHF. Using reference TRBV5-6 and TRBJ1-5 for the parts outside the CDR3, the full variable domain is DAGVTQSPTHLIKTRGQQVTLRCSPKSGHDTVSWYQQALGQGPQFIFQYYEEEERQRGNFPDRFSGHQFPNYSSELNVNALLLGDSALYLCASSLGQLFNQPQHFGDGTRLSIL.

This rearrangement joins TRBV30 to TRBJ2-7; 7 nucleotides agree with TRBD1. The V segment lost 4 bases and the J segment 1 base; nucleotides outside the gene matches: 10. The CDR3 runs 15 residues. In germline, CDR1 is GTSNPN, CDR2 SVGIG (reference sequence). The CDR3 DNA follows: TGTGCCTGGACTTCTATCCGGGACAGTTCCTACGAGCAGTACTTC. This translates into CAWTSIRDSSYEQYF.

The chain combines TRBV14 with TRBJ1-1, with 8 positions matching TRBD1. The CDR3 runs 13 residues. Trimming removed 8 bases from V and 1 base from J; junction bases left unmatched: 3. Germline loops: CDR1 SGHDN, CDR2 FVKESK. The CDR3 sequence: CASRDRPNTEAFF. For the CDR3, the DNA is TGTGCCAGCCGGGACAGGCCGAACACTGAAGCTTTCTTT.

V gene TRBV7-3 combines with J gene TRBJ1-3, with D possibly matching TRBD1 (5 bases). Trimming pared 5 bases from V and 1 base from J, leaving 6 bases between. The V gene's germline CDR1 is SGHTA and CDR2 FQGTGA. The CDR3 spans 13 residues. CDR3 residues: CASSQGSGNTIYF. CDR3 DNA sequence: TGTGCCAGCAGCCAGGGATCTGGAAACACCATATATTTT.

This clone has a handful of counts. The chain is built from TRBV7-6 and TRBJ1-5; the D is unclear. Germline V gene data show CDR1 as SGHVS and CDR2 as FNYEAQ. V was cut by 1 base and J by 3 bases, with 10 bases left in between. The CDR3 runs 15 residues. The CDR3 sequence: CASSLDSGFNQPQHF. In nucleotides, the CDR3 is TGTGCCAGCAGCTTAGATTCGGGGTTCAATCAGCCCCAGCATTTT.

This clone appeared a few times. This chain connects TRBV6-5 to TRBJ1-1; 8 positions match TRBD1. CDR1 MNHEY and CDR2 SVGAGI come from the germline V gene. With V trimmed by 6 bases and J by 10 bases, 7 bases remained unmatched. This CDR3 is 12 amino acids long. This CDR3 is CASSLQGGLAFF. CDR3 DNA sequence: TGTGCCAGCAGCCTACAGGGGGGCCTAGCTTTCTTT.

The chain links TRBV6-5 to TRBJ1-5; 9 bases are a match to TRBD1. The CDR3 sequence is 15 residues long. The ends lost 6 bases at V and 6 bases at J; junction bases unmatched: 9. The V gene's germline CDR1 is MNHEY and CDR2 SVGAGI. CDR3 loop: CASRPGQGLIQPQHF. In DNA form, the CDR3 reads TGTGCCAGCAGACCGGGACAGGGTCTCATTCAGCCCCAGCATTTT.

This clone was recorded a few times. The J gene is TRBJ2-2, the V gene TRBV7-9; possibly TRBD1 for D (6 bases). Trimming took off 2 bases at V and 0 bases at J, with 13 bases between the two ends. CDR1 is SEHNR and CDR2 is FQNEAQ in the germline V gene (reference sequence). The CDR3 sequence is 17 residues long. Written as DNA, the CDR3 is TGTGCCAGCAGCTTAAGGGGACACTCTTCGAACACCGGGGAGCTGTTTTTT. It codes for CASSLRGHSSNTGELFF.

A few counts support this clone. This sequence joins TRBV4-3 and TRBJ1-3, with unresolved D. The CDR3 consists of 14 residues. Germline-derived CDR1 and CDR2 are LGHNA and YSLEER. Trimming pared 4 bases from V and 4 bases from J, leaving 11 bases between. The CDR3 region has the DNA TGCGCCAGCAGCCGTTTCGTAGAGGGAAACACCATATATTTT. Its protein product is CASSRFVEGNTIYF.

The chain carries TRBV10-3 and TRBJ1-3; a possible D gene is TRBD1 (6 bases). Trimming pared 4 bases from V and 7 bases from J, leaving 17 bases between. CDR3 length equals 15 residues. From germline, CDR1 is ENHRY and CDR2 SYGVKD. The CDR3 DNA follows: TGTGCCATCAGTGCAGCGGGGGGCCTGACGAACACCATATATTTT. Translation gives CAISAAGGLTNTIYF.

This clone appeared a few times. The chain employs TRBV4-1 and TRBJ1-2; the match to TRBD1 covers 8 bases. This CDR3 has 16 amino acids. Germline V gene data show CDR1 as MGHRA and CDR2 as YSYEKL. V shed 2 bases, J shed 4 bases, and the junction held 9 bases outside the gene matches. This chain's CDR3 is CASSQTLDRDTYGYTF. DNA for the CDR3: TGCGCCAGCAGCCAAACTCTGGACAGGGATACCTATGGCTACACCTTC.

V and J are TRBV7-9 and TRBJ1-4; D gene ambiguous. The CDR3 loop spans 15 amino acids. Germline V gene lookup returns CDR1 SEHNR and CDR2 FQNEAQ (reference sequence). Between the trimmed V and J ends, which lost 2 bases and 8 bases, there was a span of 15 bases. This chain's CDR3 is CASSLSGELREKLFF. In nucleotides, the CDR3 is TGTGCCAGCAGCTTATCTGGGGAGCTAAGGGAAAAACTGTTTTTT.

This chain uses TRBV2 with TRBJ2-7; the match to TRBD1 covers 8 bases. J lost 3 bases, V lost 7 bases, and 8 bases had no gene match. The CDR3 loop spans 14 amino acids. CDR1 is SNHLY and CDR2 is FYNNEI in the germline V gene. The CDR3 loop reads CASTPGTGFYEQYF. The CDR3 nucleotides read TGTGCCAGCACCCCCGGGACAGGATTCTACGAGCAGTACTTC.

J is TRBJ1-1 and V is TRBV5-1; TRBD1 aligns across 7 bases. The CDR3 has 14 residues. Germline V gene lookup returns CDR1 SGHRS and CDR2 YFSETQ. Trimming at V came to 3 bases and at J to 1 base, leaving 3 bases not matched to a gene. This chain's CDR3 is CASSSGQPNTEAFF. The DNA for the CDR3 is TGCGCCAGCAGCTCGGGACAGCCGAACACTGAAGCTTTCTTT.

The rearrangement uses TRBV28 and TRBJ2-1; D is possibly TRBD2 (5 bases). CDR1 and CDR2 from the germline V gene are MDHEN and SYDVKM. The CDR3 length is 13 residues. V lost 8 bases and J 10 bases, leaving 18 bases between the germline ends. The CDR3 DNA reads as TGTGCCAGCCGGAGCAGCGCGACGGGGGAGCAGTTCTTC. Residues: CASRSSATGEQFF.

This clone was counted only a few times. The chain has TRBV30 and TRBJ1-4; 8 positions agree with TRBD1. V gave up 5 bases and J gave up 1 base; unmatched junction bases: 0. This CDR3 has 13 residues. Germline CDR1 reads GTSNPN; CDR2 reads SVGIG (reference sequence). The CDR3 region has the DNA TGTGCCTGGGGACAGGGAACTAATGAAAAACTGTTTTTT. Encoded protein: CAWGQGTNEKLFF.

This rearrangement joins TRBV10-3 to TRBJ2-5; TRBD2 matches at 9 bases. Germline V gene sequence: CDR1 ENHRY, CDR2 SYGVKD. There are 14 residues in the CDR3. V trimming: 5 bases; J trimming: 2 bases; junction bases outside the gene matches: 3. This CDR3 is CAISSSGGQETQYF. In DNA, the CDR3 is TGTGCCATCAGTAGTAGCGGGGGTCAAGAGACCCAGTACTTC.

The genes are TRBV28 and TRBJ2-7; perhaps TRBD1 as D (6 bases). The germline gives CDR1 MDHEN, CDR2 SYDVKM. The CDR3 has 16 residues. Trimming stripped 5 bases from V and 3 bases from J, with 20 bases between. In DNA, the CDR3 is TGTGCCAGCAGTACCTTGGGGGCAGTTCGAATCTACGAGCAGTACTTC. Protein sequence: CASSTLGAVRIYEQYF.

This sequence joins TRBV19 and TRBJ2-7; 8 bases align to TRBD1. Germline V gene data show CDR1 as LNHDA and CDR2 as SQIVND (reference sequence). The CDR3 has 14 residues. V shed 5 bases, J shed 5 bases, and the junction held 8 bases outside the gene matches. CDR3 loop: CASSFGQGRDEQYF. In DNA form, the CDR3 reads TGTGCCAGTAGTTTCGGACAGGGACGCGACGAGCAGTACTTC. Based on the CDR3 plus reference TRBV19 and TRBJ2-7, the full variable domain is DGGITQSPKYLFRKEGQNVTLSCEQNLNHDAMYWYRQDPGQGLRLIYYSQIVNDFQKGDIAEGYSVSREKKESFPLTVTSAQKNPTAFYLCASSFGQGRDEQYFGPGTRLTVT.

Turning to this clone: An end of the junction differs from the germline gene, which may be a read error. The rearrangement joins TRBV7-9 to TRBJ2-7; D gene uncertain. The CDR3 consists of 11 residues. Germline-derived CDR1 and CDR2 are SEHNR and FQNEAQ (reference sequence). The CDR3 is CSSSSTYEQYF. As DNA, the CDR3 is TGTTCCAGCAGCTCCACCTACGAGCAGTACTTC.

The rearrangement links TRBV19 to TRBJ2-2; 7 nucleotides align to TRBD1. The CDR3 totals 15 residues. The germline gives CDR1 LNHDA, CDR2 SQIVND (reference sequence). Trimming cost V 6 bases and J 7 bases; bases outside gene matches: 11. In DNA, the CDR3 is TGTGCCAGTAGCGCTATACAGGGGACCGTCGGGGAGCTGTTTTTT. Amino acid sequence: CASSAIQGTVGELFF.

The CDR3, as DNA: TGTGCCAGCAGCCAACCCGGGACAGGGGGTACTGAAGCTTTCTTT. It codes for CASSQPGTGGTEAFF. The genes are TRBV4-2 and TRBJ1-1, with 11 nucleotides matching TRBD1. Losses at the gene ends were 2 bases for V and 5 bases for J; bases not matched to a gene: 4. Per germline, CDR1 LGHNA and CDR2 YNFKEQ. CDR3 length: 15 residues.